The clone carrying this T cell receptor (beta chain) was seen ten or more times. Trimming at V came to 2 bases and at J to 5 bases, leaving 4 bases not matched to a gene. In germline, CDR1 is GTSNPN, CDR2 SVGIG (reference sequence). The CDR3 has 13 amino acids. This sample was included in a study of low-dose radiotherapy and immunotherapy resistance in tumors. Gene-specific TRAV and TRBV primers were used for first-strand cDNA, covering alpha and beta chains. With a V-primer adapter and a constant-region primer, TCRs were amplified for roughly 20 PCR cycles. TCRdb re-called the reads with MiXCR, one entry per CDR3 protein. The repertoire holds under 90,000 distinct CDR3 sequences, with more than 25% as singletons. Specified time point: before trial treatment.

The TCR comes from a female donor with ovarian cancer. Sequenced here: PBMCs, sampled before treatment. The rearrangement joins TRBV30 to TRBJ2-3; the match to TRBD2 covers 7 bases. CDR3 nucleotide sequence: TGTGCCTGGAGTCTGGGGGGGGGAGATACGCAGTATTTT. The encoded protein is CAWSLGGGDTQYF.